The T cell receptor (beta chain) under discussion was sequenced for a study of blood T cell repertoires in COVID-19 (TCRdb year 2020). About the full investigation: The collaborator samples originated in the United States, Italy and Spain and spanned the acute and convalescent phases of COVID-19. The material from the prospective study consisted of cDNA or gDNA derived from T cells, B-cell-depleted T cells, or PBMCs. The dataset comprised deeply sampled blood TCRbeta repertoires from subjects exposed to, actively infected with, or recovered from COVID-19. A freely available public database, intended as a resource for researchers studying the immune response to SARS-CoV-2, is where the repertoires were released. Samples were obtained from the ongoing ImmuneRACE study (first 160 participants) and from about 1,300 subjects provided by 6 global collaborators. Sample metadata almost always included a de-identified subject ID, COVID-19 status, age in years and sex. HLA class I and class II types, where available, came from metadata supplied by the sample provider rather than from assay-based typing.

Each collaborating institution followed its own protocols to collect whole blood in K2EDTA tubes. Collaborator samples were shipped for TCRbeta analysis as frozen whole blood, isolated PBMCs, or DNA extracted from either sample type. Overall study results and their limits: The quantity of clinical and demographic metadata differed by source and by participant and was supplied without curation.

The immunoSEQ Assay, a bias-controlled multiplex PCR, was used to amplify TCRbeta CDR3 regions from genomic DNA. Turning to the authors' computational methods: Within the assay, amplification of reference gene primers was used to estimate how many nucleated cells each sample contained. Sequence reads were collapsed and filtered to measure the absolute abundance of every unique TCRbeta CDR3 rearrangement. For each sample, productive Simpson clonality was calculated as the square root of Simpson's diversity index across productive rearrangements. This immuneACCESS table, as held by TCRdb, lists in-frame sequences with V and J called but not all clones. Of the missing ones, under half trace to an unresolved V gene in checked studies; the others have no known cause. Clone size and V and J calls were adopted from that table, with D and trimming inferred from the DNA. The sample table contains 35,000 to 40,000 clones; only one count was recorded for roughly 82% of them. The ten largest clones capture about 15% of the sample.

In regard to this clone: Its antigen is currently not known. No base quality values were provided; no much bigger clone lies one nucleotide off.

The origin of this receptor is a man in his forties or fifties with active or convalescent COVID-19. The sample was peripheral blood.

The sequenced DNA: TGTGCCAGCAGCGTAGGGGACAGCGGCACAGATACGCAGTATTTT. It codes for CASSVGDSGTDTQYF. This receptor chain uses TRBV9 and TRBJ2-3, and TRBD1 aligns with 7 junction nucleotides. CDR1 and CDR2, looked up from the germline V gene, are SGDLS and YYNGEE. V ends up 0 bases short and J 1 base short, with an unmatched junction base count of 2. From its cysteine to its phenylalanine, the CDR3 spans 15 amino acids. The DNA shown is the 45-base CDR3, in frame from base 1.